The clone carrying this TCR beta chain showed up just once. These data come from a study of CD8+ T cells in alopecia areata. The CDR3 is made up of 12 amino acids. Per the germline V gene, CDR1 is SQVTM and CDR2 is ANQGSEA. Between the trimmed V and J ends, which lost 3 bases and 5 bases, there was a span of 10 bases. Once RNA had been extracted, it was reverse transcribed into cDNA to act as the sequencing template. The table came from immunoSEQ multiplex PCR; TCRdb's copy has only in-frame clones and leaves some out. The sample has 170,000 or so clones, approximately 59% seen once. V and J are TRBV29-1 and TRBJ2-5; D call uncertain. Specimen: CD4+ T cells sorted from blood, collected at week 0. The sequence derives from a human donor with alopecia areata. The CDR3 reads CSVDHETETQYF. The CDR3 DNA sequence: TGCAGCGTTGATCACGAGACGGAGACCCAGTACTTC.